This T cell receptor (beta chain) appears in the sequencing data of a study of blood T cell repertoires in COVID-19. Background on the study: COVID-19 samples from acute and convalescent phases originated in the United States, Italy and Spain. T cells, B-cell-depleted T cells, or PBMCs supplied cDNA or gDNA.

The CDR3 loop spans 15 amino acids. The V gene's germline CDR1 is KGHSH and CDR2 LQKENI. V lost 1 base and J lost 7; bases outside the gene matches: 1. In the original processing: Scientists estimated how many nucleated cells there were by amplifying reference gene primers. Generated by immunoSEQ multiplex PCR, the TCRdb table keeps only in-frame clones and is missing some. V, J and clone size are taken as reported in that table, and D and trimming were inferred from the DNA itself. The sample lists 30,000 or so clones, approximately 84% seen once, with 8% to 10% in the top ten. The clonotype was recovered from a man aged 80 or over with active COVID-19. The chain carries TRBV18 and TRBJ2-2, with 12 bases lining up with TRBD1. The material sequenced was peripheral blood. The CDR3 spells CASSPRDRGLGELFF. Written as DNA, the CDR3 is TGTGCCAGCTCACCACGGGACAGGGGGCTCGGGGAGCTGTTTTTT.